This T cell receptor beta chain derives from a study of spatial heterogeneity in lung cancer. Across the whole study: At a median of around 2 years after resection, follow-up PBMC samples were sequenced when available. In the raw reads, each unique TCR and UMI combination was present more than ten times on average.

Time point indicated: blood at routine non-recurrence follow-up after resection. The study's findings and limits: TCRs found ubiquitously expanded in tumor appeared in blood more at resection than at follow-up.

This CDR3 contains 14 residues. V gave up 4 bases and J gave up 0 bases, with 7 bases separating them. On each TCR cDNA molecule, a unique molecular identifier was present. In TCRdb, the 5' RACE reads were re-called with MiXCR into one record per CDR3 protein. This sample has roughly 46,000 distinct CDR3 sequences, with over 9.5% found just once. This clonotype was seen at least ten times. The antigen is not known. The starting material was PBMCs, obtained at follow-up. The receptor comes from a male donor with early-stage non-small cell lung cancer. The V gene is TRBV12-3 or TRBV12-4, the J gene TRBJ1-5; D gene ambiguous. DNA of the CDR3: TGTGCCAGCAGTTCCTTAAATAGCAATCAGCCCCAGCATTTT. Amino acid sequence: CASSSLNSNQPQHF.